This TCR beta chain was captured by sequencing in a study of blood T cell repertoires in COVID-19. About the study: From the United States, Italy and Spain came samples of acute and convalescent COVID-19.

This clone was picked up a small number of times. Clones were sequenced by immunoSEQ multiplex PCR, and TCRdb holds only the in-frame ones, with some missing. The sample contains around 190,000 clones, roughly 80% of which appear only once. The sequenced sample was peripheral blood. The TCR sequence derives from a woman aged 40 to 50 with COVID-19, enrolled during active disease.

The CDR3 loop reads CASSLATSGGAIETQYF. The CDR3 region has the DNA TGCGCCAGCAGCTTGGCAACTAGCGGGGGGGCCATCGAGACCCAGTACTTC. This rearrangement joins TRBV5-1 to TRBJ2-5, with 13 bases that match TRBD2. Per germline, CDR1 SGHRS and CDR2 YFSETQ. The CDR3 sequence is 17 residues long. With V trimmed by 0 bases and J by 5 bases, 7 bases remained unmatched.